Listed below are T cell receptor beta chains from one sample, sequenced in a study of blood T cells in healthy people across ages. TCRdb re-called the 5' RACE reads with MiXCR, one entry per CDR3 protein. The profile covers about a million distinct CDR3 sequences, with roughly half appearing a single time and roughly a fifth taken by the ten largest. The sequencing sample was made of blood. The receptors shown here come from a woman aged 60 to 75 in good health. The CDR3 runs from the conserved cysteine through the conserved F or W. The order of the fields is clone size, J gene, D gene, V gene, CDR3 DNA, CDR3 protein. D genes are given only for firm matches. Clone size appears in some rows only: once, few, many, or a class for an expanded clone.

>.|TRBJ1-1|.|TRBV29-1
TGCAGCGTTGACGGGGGAGGGAACACTGAAGCTTTCTTT
CSVDGGGNTEAFF
>.|TRBJ1-1|.|TRBV29-1
TGCAGCGTTTATGGGCCATTGAATACTGAAGCTTTCTTT
CSVYGPLNTEAFF
>once|TRBJ1-2|TRBD1|TRBV20-1
TGCAGTGCAGCAGGGGGCTTCTATGGCTACACCTTC
CSAAGGFYGYTF
>few|TRBJ2-7|TRBD1|TRBV10-3
TGTGCCATCAGTGAGTCGGGGGACAGGGGGCTTTACGAGCAGTACTTC
CAISESGDRGLYEQYF
>.|TRBJ2-3|.|TRBV29-1
TGCAGCGCCTTACTCCTTCATACGCAGTATTTT
CSALLLHTQYF
>.|TRBJ2-7|.|TRBV29-1
TGCAGCGTTTGGACAGCTTACGAGCAGTACTTC
CSVWTAYEQYF
>.|TRBJ1-5|.|TRBV20-1
TGCAGTGCCTACGGGGAAAGCAATCAGCCCCAGCATTTT
CSAYGESNQPQHF
>few|TRBJ2-7|.|TRBV14
TGTGCCAGCAGCCAAGAGCGCCGGGCCACTGACGAGCAGTACTTC
CASSQERRATDEQYF
>few|TRBJ2-7|.|TRBV24-1
TGTGCCACCAGTGATTTCTACGAGCAGTACTTC
CATSDFYEQYF
>few|TRBJ2-7|.|TRBV20-1
TGCAGTGCTAGTGTCCAGCGGACCTACGAGCAGTACTTC
CSASVQRTYEQYF
>few|TRBJ2-3|.|TRBV4-1
TGCGCCAGCAGGAAGAGGGAGGTTGGCACAGATACGCAGTATTTT
CASRKREVGTDTQYF
>.|TRBJ2-5|TRBD1|TRBV5-1
TGCGCCAGCAGCGCCAGACAGGGATCAGGGACCCAGTACTTC
CASSARQGSGTQYF
>.|TRBJ2-5|TRBD2|TRBV6-1
TGTGCCAGCAGTGACCTGAGGAGCGGGAGTAATGAGCAGTACTTC
CASSDLRSGSNEQYF
>.|TRBJ2-3|.|TRBV3-1
TGTGCCAGCAGCCAAGACCAGGCTTCTCATACGCAGTATTTT
CASSQDQASHTQYF
>.|TRBJ2-7|.|TRBV3-1
TGTGCCAGCAGCCAAGATCCCCCCGGGTGGAGGACCTCGGACTACGAGCAGTACTTC
CASSQDPPGWRTSDYEQYF
>.|TRBJ2-5|TRBD1|TRBV2
TGTGCCAGCAGTCCGGACAGGGGGTATGGGACCCAGTACTTC
CASSPDRGYGTQYF
>.|TRBJ2-7|.|TRBV3-1
TGTGCCAGCAGCCAAGGAGGGGGGGCCGTCTACGAGCAGTACTTC
CASSQGGGAVYEQYF
>.|TRBJ2-1|.|TRBV7-9
TGTGCCAGCAGCTTGGCCAACCTGGATGAGCAGTTCTTC
CASSLANLDEQFF
>.|TRBJ2-3|.|TRBV4-3
TGCGCCAGCAGCAGGGACACGACTAGCACAGATACGCAGTATTTT
CASSRDTTSTDTQYF
>.|TRBJ1-2|TRBD1|TRBV20-1
TGCAGTGCTAATGACAGGGATGGCTACACCTTC
CSANDRDGYTF